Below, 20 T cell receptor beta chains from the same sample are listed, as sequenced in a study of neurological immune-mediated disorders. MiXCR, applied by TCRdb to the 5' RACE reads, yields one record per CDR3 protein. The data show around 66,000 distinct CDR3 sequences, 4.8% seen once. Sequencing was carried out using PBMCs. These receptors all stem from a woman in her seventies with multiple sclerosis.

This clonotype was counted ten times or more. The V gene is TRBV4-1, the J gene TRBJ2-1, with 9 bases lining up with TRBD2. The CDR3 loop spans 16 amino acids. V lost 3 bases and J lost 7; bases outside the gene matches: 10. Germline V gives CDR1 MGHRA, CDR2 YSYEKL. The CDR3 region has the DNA TGCGCCAGCAGCCATAGCGGGAGTAAATCGGGAAATGAGCAGTTCTTC. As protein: CASSHSGSKSGNEQFF.

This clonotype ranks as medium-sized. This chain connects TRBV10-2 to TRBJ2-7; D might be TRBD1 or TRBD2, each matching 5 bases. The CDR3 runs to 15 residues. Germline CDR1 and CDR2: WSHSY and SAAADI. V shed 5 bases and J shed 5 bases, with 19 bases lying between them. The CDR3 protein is CASSWLVGRDHEQYF. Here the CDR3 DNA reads TGCGCCAGCAGTTGGTTGGTGGGCAGGGACCACGAGCAGTACTTC.

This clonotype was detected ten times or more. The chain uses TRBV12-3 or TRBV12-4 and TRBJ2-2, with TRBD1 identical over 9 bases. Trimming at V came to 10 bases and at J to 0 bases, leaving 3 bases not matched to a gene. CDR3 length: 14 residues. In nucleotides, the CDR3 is TGTGCCACCACAGGGGGCTCGAACACCGGGGAGCTGTTTTTT. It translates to CATTGGSNTGELFF.

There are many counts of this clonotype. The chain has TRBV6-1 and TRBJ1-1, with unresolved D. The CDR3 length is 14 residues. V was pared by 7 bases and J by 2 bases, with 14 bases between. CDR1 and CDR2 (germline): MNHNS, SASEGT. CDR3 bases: TGTGCCAGCACCGCGGAACAGTTCAACACTGAAGCTTTCTTT. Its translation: CASTAEQFNTEAFF.

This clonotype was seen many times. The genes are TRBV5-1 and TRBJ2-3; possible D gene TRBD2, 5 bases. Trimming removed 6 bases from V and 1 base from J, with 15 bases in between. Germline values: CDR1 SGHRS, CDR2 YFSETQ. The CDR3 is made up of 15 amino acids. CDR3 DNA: TGCGCCAGCACCCAGGAGCGGATTCGCACAGATACGCAGTATTTT. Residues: CASTQERIRTDTQYF.

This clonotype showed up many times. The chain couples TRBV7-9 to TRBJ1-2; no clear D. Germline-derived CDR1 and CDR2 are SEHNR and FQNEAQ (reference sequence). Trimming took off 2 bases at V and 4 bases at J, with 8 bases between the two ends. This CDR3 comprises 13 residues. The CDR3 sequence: CASSLSGTYGYTF. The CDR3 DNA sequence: TGTGCCAGCAGCTTATCGGGAACCTATGGCTACACCTTC.

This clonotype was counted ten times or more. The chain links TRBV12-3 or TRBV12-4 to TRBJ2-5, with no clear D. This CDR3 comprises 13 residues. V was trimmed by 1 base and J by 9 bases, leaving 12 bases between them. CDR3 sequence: CASSLVAVGAQYF. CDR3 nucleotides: TGTGCCAGCAGTTTAGTTGCGGTTGGGGCCCAGTACTTC.

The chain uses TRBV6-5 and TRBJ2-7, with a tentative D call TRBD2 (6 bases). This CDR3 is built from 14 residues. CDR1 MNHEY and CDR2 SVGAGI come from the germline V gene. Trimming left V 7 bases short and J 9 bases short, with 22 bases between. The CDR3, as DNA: TGTGCCAGCAAAATGGACGAACCGGAGGGGAGGCAGTACTTC. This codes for CASKMDEPEGRQYF.

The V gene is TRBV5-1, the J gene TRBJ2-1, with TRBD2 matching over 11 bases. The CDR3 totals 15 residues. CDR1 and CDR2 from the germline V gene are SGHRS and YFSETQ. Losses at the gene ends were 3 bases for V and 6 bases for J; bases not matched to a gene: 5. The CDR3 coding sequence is TGCGCCAGCAGCTCGATAGCGGGAGGGCCCAATGAGCAGTTCTTC. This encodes CASSSIAGGPNEQFF.

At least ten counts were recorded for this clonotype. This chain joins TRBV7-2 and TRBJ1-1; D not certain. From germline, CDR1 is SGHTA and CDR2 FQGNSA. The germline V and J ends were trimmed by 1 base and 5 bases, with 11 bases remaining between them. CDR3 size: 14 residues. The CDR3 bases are TGTGCCAGCAGCTTAGACAAGGGCGTGACTGAAGCTTTCTTT. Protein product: CASSLDKGVTEAFF.

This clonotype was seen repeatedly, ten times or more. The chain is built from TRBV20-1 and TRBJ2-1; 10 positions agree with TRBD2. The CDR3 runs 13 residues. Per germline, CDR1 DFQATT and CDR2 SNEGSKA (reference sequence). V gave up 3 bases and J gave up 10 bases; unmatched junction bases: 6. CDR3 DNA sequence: TGCAGTGCTAGGAGGCTAGCGGGAGTAGAGCAGTTCTTC. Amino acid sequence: CSARRLAGVEQFF.

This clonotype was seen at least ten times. CDR3 in amino acids: CASTLTSSTGELFF. The CDR3 region has the DNA TGTGCCAGCACCCTGACTAGCAGCACCGGGGAGCTGTTTTTT. The chain employs TRBV12-3 or TRBV12-4 and TRBJ2-2; 7 bases fit TRBD2. Trimming cost V 7 bases and J 4 bases; bases outside gene matches: 6. This CDR3 comprises 14 residues.

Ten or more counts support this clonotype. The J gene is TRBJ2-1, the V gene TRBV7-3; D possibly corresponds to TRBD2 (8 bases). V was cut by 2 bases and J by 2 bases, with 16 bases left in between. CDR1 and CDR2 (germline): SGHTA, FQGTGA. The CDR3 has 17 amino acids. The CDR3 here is CASSLQGTRGPYNEQFF. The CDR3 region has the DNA TGTGCCAGCAGCTTACAGGGGACTAGGGGGCCCTACAATGAGCAGTTCTTC.

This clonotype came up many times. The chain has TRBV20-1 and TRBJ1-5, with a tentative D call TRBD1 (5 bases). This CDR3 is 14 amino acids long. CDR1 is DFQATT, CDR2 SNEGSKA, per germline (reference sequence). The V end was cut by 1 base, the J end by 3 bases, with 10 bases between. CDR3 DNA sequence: TGCAGTGCTAGAGTCGGGGGGACCAATCAGCCCCAGCATTTT. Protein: CSARVGGTNQPQHF.

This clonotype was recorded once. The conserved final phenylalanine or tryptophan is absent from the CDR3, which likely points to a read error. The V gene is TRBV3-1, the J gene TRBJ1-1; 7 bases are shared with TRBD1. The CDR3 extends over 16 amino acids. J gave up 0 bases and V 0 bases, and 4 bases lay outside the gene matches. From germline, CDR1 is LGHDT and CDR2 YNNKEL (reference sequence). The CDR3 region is CASSQDYGTVNTEAFS. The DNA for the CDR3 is TGTGCCAGCAGCCAAGACTACGGGACAGTGAACACTGAAGCTTTCTCT.

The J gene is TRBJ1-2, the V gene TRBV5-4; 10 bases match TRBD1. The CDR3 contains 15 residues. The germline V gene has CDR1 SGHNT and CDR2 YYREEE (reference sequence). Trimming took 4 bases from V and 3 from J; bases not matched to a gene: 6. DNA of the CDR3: TGTGCCAGCAGCATCCCCGGACAGGGGGACTATGGCTACACCTTC. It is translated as CASSIPGQGDYGYTF.

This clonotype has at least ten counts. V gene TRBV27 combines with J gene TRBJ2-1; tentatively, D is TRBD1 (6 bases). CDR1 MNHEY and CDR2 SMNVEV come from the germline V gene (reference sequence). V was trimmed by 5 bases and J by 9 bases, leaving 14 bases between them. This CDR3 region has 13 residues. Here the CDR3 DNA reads TGTGCCAGCAGTCTTTACAGGGAATCTGAGCAGTTCTTC. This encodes CASSLYRESEQFF.

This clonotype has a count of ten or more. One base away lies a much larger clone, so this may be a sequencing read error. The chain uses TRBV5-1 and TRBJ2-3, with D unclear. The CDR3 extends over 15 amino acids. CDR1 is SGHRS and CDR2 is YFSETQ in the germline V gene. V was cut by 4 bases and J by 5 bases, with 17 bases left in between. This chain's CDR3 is CASSPSVGLIDTQYF. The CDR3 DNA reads TGCGCCAGCAGCCCCTCCGTCGGTCTCATAGATACGCAGTATTTT.

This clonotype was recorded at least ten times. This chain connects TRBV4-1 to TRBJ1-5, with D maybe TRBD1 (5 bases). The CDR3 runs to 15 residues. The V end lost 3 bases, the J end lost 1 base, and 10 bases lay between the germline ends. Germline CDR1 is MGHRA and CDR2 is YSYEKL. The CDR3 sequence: CASSHVWDSNQPQHF. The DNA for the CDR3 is TGCGCCAGCAGCCACGTCTGGGACAGCAATCAGCCCCAGCATTTT.

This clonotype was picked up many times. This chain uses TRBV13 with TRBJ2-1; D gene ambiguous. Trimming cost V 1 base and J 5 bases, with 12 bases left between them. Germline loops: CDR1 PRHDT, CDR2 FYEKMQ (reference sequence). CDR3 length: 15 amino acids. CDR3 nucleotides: TGTGCCAGCAGCTTAGACCCTCAGCGAAACAATGAGCAGTTCTTC. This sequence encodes CASSLDPQRNNEQFF.